The source of this T cell receptor beta chain is a study of CD8 T cells in Susac syndrome (dated by TCRdb to the late 2010s). For the wider study: Of the Susac syndrome patients who were sequenced, roughly 6 had clinically active disease and eight were in clinical remission. Susac syndrome patients were therapy-naive, on corticosteroids (some also receiving IVIg), or on IVIg alone at blood withdrawal. The study used repertoire sequencing to test whether antigen drove CD8+ T cell activation and differentiation in Susac syndrome. CD8+ T cell repertoire clonality was compared between fewer than 13 healthy donors, approximately 14 Susac syndrome patients and 15 multiple sclerosis patients. Overall study outcomes, separate from this receptor: The study acknowledged that relatively few individuals were included in the TCR sequencing and HLA analysis. Clonal expansion was observed in Susac syndrome CD8+ repertoires, with the highest expansion in CD8+ TEMRA cells and greater expansion in clinically active than in remitting patients. In the total CD8+ and CD8+ TEMRA repertoires, about 16 and five Susac-specific public clones, respectively, were identified.

Peripheral blood CD8+ and CD4+ T cells from healthy donors, Susac syndrome patients and multiple sclerosis patients were profiled by high-throughput TCR beta sequencing. The Susac syndrome patients fulfilled recently defined diagnostic criteria for either definite or probable disease. Bulk CD8+ and CD4+ T cells were purified magnetically by negative isolation, whereas CD8+ TEMRA cells were enriched by FACS. Blood was drawn into EDTA tubes, processed within 24 hours, and PBMCs were isolated by density gradient centrifugation. PBMCs destined for TCR sequencing were cryopreserved in liquid nitrogen and later thawed in a 37 °C water bath. The sorted or isolated CD4+, CD8+ and CD8+ TEMRA cells reached a purity of at least 90%. The germline ends are 7 bases apart after V is trimmed by 6 bases and J by 1 base. There are 11 amino acids in the CDR3, from cysteine to phenylalanine inclusive. Here the CDR3 DNA is all that survives: 33 bases in frame from base 1. Based on the germline V gene, the CDR1 and CDR2 sequences are SQVTM and ANQGSEA.

With regard to this clonotype: Its antigen is not yet known. No base quality information exists; no much larger clone differs at one position.

RNA was extracted with the RNeasy kit and roughly 0.5 to 1 ug was reverse transcribed using random hexamers. The immunoSEQ multiplex PCR assay, which covers 54 Vbeta and 13 Jbeta segments, was used to amplify TCR beta CDR3 regions. To correct PCR amplification bias, a synthetic template baseline was used for both primer optimization and computational correction. The study's own analysis went as follows. Reads were annotated to V, D and J genes per IMGT and analyzed with immunoSEQ Analyzer, keeping only productive sequences. To calculate clonality, Shannon entropy was normalized by log2 of the number of productive unique sequences and then subtracted from one. For each patient and control, public and private clones were evaluated among the 100 most prevalent clones. Clones were defined as Susac-specific if absent from the healthy and MS cohorts, from 1052 published viral clones and from other ImmuneACCESS disease sequences. The public sequencing data were trimmed at Q25 with fastp and processed into clonotypes with MiXCR by TCRdb, which kept only in-frame beta chains. Identical CDR3 protein sequences are pooled into one entry, listed with their most common genes and DNA. TCRdb's processing, not the study's, gives the V and J calls here. Present in this sample are some 96,000 distinct CDR3 sequences, about 96% of which were seen just once. Approximately 0.3% of the sample comes from the top ten.

Specimen: CD8+ T cells from PBMCs. The chain uses TRBV29-1 and TRBJ2-7; no confident D gene assignment can be made. This clonotype was obtained from a human donor with Susac syndrome. The DNA is TGCAGCGTCTCTGAGTCCTACGAGCAGTACTTC. This codes for CSVSESYEQYF.